The clone carrying this T cell receptor beta chain was seen more than once but under ten times. The antigen remains undetermined. PCR used 60 Vbeta primers and 13 Jbeta primers. Libraries were prepared by immunoSEQ multiplex PCR; TCRdb keeps only in-frame clonotypes and omits some of them. The data show about 150,000 clones, with around 70% seen just once and around 2.3% held by the top ten. CDR1 is SGHRS, CDR2 YFSETQ, per germline. CDR3 length: 15 amino acids. J was trimmed by 7 bases and V by 4 bases; bases with no gene match: 7. The sample originates from a study of cytomegalovirus exposure and HLA in healthy donors. General study points: Analyzed later, most CMV-associated TCR beta chains appeared HLA-restricted.

This chain links TRBV5-1 with TRBJ1-6; 8 positions agree with TRBD1. The sequenced material came from PBMCs. This receptor was obtained from a man aged 25 to 45 in good health and CMV-seronegative. The CDR3 loop reads CASSPGRQGNSPLHF. In DNA form, the CDR3 reads TGCGCCAGCAGCCCCGGGAGACAGGGGAATTCACCCCTCCACTTT.